This entry describes one T cell receptor (beta chain). The entry originates in a study of blood T cell repertoires in COVID-19. This CDR3 is built from 12 residues. CDR1 is ENHRY and CDR2 is SYGVKD in the germline V gene. The V end lost 10 bases, the J end lost 7 bases, and 14 bases lay between the germline ends. Authors' processing steps: Reference gene primer amplification in the assay estimated nucleated cell counts. This table comes from immunoSEQ multiplex PCR, and its TCRdb copy is limited to in-frame clones, with some not included. V, J and clone size are taken as reported in that table, and D and trimming were inferred from the DNA itself. Here the sample spans 400,000 to 550,000 clones, roughly 85% being singletons.

The chain is built from TRBV10-3 and TRBJ1-5; tentatively, D is TRBD1 (5 bases). This receptor was taken from a young woman with acute COVID-19. Material: PBMCs or T cells enriched from blood (not recorded which). The CDR3 nucleotides are TGTGCCACAGGAGGGGAGGAACAGCCCCAGCATTTT. The encoded protein is CATGGEEQPQHF.